The clone carrying this T cell receptor (beta chain) was counted between two and nine times. The data were taken from a study of blood T cells in healthy people across ages. Caucasian individuals from Russia who were healthy and aged about 6 to 95 acted as donors. PBMCs, at least 6 million per sample, were isolated. The authors ran a second PCR of 7 to 11 cycles using a sample-barcoded 5' primer and a J-beta primer mix. Each CDR3 protein gets one entry after TCRdb re-called the 5' RACE reads with MiXCR. In the table there are 1.5 million to 1.8 million distinct CDR3 sequences, under 55% of which are singletons. V lost 7 bases, J lost 4 bases, and 11 bases stayed unmatched. This CDR3 has 15 residues. Germline V lookup: CDR1 MDHEN, CDR2 SYDVKM.

The V call is TRBV28, the J call TRBJ2-5; 8 positions match TRBD2. Sequencing used blood. This TCR came from a woman under 30 in good health. This CDR3 reads CASNSPQRERETQYF. Here the CDR3 DNA reads TGTGCCAGCAATTCCCCCCAGCGGGAGAGAGAGACCCAGTACTTC.